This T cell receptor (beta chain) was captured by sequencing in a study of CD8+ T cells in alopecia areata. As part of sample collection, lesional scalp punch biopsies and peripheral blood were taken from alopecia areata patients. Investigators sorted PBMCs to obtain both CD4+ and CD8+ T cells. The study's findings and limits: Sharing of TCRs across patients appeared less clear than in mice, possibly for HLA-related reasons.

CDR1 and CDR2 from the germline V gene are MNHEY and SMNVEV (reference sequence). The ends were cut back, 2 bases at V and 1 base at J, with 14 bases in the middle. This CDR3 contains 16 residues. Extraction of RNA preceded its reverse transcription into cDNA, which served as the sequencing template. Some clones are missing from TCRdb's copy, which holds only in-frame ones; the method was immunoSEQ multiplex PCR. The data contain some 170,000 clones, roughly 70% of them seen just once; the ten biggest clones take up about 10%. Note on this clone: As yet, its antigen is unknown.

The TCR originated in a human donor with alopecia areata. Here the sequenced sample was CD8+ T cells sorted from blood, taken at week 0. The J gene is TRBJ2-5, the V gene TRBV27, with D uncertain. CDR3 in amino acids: CASSLGPGRSQETQYF. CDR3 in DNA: TGTGCCAGCAGTTTAGGGCCGGGCAGGAGCCAAGAGACCCAGTACTTC.